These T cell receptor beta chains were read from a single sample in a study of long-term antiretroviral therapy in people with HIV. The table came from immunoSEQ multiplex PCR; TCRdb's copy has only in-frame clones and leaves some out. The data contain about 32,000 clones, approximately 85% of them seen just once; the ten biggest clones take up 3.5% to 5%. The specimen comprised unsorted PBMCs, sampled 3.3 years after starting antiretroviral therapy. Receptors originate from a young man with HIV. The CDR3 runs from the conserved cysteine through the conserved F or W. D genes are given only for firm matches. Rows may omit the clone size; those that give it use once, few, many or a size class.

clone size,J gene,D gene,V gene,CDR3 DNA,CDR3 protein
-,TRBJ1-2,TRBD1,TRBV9,TGTGCCAGCAGCGCAAGTCCCACAGGGGGCTCAGGAGATGGCTACACCTTC,CASSASPTGGSGDGYTF
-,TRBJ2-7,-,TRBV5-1,TGCGCCAGCAGCTTGTGGGGAAAGTCCTCCTACGAGCAGTACTTC,CASSLWGKSSYEQYF
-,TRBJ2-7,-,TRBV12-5,TGTGCTAGTGGTCCGCACTACGAGCAGTACTTC,CASGPHYEQYF
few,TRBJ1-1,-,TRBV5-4,TGTGCCGGCATAGCCAACACTGAAGCTTTCTTT,CAGIANTEAFF
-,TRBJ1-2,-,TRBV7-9,TGTGCCAGCAGCTTAGCTCGGGCAAACTATGGCTACACCTTC,CASSLARANYGYTF
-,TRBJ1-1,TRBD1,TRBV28,TGTGCCAGCAGACGGAGGACAGGGAGCACTGAAGCTTTCTTT,CASRRRTGSTEAFF
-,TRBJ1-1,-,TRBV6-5,TGTGCCAGCAGTTACAACTCCGCTGAAGCTTTCTTT,CASSYNSAEAFF
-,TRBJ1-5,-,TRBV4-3,TGCGCCAGCAGCCAAGGGCTGACGAGCAATCAGCCCCAGCATTTT,CASSQGLTSNQPQHF
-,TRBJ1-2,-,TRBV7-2,TGTGCCAGCAGCCCGTCTATGGCCGCTGGCTACACCTTC,CASSPSMAAGYTF
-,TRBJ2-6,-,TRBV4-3,TGCGCCAGCAGCCAAGTAGGAGAGGGGACTGGGGCCAACGTCCTGACTTTC,CASSQVGEGTGANVLTF
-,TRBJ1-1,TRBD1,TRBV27,TGTGCCAGCAGTCTACAGGGGCCAGGTAAAAATATGAACACTGAAGCTTTCTTT,CASSLQGPGKNMNTEAFF
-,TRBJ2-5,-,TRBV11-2,TGTGCCAGCAGTGCAGGGGAGACCCAGTACTTC,CASSAGETQYF
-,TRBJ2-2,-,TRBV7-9,TGTGCCAGCAGCCCTGCCTCAGGGCACACCGGGGAGCTGTTTTTT,CASSPASGHTGELFF
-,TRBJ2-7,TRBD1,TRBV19,TGTGCCAGTAGTGCGAGGCCCCGGGACAGGGTCTACGAGCAGTACTTC,CASSARPRDRVYEQYF
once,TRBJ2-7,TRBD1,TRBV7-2,TGTGCCAGCAGCTTACGGGGACAGGCCCCCTACGAGCAGTACTTC,CASSLRGQAPYEQYF
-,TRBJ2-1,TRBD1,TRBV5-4,TGTGCCAGCAGCTTCCCAGGGGGAGAGGAGCAGTTCTTC,CASSFPGGEEQFF
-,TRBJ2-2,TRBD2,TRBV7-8,TGTGCCAGCAGCTGGGGGGGGACTAGCGGGAGTAAGGGCACCGGGGAGCTGTTTTTT,CASSWGGTSGSKGTGELFF
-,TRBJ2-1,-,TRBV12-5,TGTGCTAGTGGTTTGGCCCAGGGCGGGGAGCAGTTCTTC,CASGLAQGGEQFF
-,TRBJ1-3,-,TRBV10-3,TGTGCCATCAGTGAAAGGCAGCCGACTGGAAACACCATATATTTT,CAISERQPTGNTIYF
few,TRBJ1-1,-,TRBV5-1,TGCGCCAGCAGCGACGGGGCTGCTGGAGGTGATGAAGCTTTCTTT,CASSDGAAGGDEAFF
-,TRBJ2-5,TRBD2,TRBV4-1,TGCGCCAGCAGCTCCAGGGCAGCGGGGGTGGGTGAGACCCAGTACTTC,CASSSRAAGVGETQYF
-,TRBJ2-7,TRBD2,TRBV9,TGTGCCAGCAGCGTAGAGTGGGGGGGGAGCTACGAGCAGTACTTC,CASSVEWGGSYEQYF
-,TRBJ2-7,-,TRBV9,TGTGCCAGCAGCGTAGGGGCAGGGGCCTCCTACGAGCAGTACTTC,CASSVGAGASYEQYF
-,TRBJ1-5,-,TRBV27,TGTGCCAGCAGTTTAAAGGCATTCAATCAGCCCCAGCATTTT,CASSLKAFNQPQHF